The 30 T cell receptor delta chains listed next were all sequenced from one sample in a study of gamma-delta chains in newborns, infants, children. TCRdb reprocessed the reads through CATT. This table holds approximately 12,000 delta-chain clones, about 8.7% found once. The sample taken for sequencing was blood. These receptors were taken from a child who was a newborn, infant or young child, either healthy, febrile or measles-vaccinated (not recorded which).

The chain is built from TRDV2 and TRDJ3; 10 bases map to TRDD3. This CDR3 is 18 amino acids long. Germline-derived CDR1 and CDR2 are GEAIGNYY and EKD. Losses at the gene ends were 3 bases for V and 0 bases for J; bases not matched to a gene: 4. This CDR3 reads CACDPLGDDSWDTRQMFF. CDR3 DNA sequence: TGTGCCTGTGACCCACTGGGGGATGACTCCTGGGACACCCGACAGATGTTTTTC.

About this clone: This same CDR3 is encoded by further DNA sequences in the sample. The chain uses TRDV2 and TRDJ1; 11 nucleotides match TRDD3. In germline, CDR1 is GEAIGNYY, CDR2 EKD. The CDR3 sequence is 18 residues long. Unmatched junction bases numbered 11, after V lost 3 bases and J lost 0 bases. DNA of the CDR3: TGTGCCTGTGACCGACTGGGGGATAAGCGTACGGACACCGATAAACTCATCTTT. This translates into CACDRLGDKRTDTDKLIF.

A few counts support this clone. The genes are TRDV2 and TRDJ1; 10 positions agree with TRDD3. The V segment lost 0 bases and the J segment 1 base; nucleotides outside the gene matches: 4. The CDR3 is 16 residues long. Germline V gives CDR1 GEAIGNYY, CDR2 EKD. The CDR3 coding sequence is TGTGCCTGTGACACCGTGGGGGGATACGGCACCGATAAACTCATCTTT. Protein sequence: CACDTVGGYGTDKLIF.

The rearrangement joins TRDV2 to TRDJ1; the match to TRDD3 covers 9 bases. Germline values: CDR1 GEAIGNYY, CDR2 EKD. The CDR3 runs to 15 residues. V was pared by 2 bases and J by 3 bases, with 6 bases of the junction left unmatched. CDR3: CACDILGDTPDKLIF. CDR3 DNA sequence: TGTGCCTGTGACATTCTAGGGGATACGCCCGATAAACTCATCTTT.

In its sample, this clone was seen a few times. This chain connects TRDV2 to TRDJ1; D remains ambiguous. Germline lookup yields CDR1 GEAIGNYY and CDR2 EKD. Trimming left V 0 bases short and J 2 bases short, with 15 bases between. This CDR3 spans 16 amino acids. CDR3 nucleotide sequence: TGTGCCTGTGACACCGCCGGGAGGGTATTGACCGATAAACTCATCTTT. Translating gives CACDTAGRVLTDKLIF.

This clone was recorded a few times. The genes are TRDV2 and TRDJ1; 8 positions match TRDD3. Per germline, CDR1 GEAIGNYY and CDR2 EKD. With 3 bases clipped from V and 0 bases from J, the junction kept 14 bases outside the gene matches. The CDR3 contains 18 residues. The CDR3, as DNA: TGTGCCTGTGACCCCGTGGGAACTGGGGGGTCCTACACCGATAAACTCATCTTT. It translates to CACDPVGTGGSYTDKLIF.

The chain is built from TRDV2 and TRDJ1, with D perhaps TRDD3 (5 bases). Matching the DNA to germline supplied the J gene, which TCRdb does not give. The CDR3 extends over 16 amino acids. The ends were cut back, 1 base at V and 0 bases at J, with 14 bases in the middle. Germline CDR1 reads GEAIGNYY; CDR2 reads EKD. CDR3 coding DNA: TGTGCCTGTGACACGGTGGCGGGGACGTACACCGATAAACTCATCTTT. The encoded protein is CACDTVAGTYTDKLIF.

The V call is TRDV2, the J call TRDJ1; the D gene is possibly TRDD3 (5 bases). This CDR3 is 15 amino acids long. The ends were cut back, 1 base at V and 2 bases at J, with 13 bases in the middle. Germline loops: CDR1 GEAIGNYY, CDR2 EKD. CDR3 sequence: CACDTLGTRTDKLIF. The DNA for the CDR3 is TGTGCCTGTGACACTTTGGGGACCCGGACCGATAAACTCATCTTT.

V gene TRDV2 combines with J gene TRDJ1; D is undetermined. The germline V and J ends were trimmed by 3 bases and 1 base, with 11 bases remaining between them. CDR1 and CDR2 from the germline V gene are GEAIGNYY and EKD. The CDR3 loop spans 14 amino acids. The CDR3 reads CACDALASTDKLIF. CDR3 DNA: TGTGCCTGTGACGCTCTGGCAAGCACCGATAAACTCATCTTT.

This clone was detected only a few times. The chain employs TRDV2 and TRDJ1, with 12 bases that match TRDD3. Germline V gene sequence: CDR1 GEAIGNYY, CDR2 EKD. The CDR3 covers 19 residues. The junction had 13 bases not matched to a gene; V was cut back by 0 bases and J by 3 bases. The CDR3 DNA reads TGTGCCTGTGACACCGTTCGGAACTGGGGGATACCGAGCCCCGATAAACTCATCTTT. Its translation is CACDTVRNWGIPSPDKLIF.

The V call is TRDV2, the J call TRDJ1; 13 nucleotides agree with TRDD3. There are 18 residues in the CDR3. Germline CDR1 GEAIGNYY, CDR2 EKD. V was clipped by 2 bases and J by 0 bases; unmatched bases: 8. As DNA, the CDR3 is TGTGCCTGTGACATCCTACTGGGGGATACGCTCTACACCGATAAACTCATCTTT. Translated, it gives CACDILLGDTLYTDKLIF.

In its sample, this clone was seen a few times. The CDR3 DNA reads as TGTGCCTGTGACACCGGGTGGGGGAGCCATCTCTCCTGGGACACCCGACAGATGTTTTTC. This translates into CACDTGWGSHLSWDTRQMFF. J is TRDJ3 and V is TRDV2; 7 nucleotides match TRDD3. The CDR3 length is 20 residues. Germline trimming cut 0 bases from V and 0 bases from J; bases unmatched to any gene: 10. Looked up from germline, CDR1 is GEAIGNYY and CDR2 is EKD.

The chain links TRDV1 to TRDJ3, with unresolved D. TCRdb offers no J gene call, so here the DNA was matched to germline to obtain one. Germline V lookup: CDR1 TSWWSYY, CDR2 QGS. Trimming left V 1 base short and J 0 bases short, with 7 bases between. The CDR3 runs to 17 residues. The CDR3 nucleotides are TGTGCTCTTGGGGAACAGCGAGGCTCCTGGGACACCCGACAGATGTTTTTC. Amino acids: CALGEQRGSWDTRQMFF.

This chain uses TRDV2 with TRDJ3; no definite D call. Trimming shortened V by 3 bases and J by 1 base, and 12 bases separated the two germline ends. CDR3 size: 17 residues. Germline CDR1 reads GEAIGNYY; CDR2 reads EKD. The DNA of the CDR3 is TGTGCCTGTGACGCTTTTTCCCTGTCCTGGGACACCCGACAGATGTTTTTC. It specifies CACDAFSLSWDTRQMFF.

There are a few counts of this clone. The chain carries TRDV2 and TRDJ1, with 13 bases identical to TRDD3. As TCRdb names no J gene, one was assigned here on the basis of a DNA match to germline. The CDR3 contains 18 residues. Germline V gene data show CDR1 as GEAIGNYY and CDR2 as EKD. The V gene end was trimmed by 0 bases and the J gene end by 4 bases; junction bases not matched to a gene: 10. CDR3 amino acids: CACDTVNWGIRVDDKLIF. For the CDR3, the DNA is TGTGCCTGTGACACCGTGAACTGGGGGATACGCGTTGACGATAAACTCATCTTT.

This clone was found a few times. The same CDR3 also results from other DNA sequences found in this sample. CDR3 DNA sequence: TGTGCCTGTGACAAAGTACTGGGGGATACCAGCTCCTGGGACACCCGACAGATGTTTTTC. As protein: CACDKVLGDTSSWDTRQMFF. The J gene is TRDJ3, the V gene TRDV2; 12 bases fit TRDD3. Germline CDR1 GEAIGNYY, CDR2 EKD. Losses at the gene ends were 2 bases for V and 0 bases for J; bases not matched to a gene: 7. This CDR3 spans 20 amino acids.

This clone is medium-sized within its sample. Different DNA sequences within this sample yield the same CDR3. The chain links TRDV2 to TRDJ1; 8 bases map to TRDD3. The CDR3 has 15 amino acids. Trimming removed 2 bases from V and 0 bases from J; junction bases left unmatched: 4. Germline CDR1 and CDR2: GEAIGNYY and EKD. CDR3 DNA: TGTGCCTGTGACATACTGGGGGGTTACACCGATAAACTCATCTTT. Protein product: CACDILGGYTDKLIF.

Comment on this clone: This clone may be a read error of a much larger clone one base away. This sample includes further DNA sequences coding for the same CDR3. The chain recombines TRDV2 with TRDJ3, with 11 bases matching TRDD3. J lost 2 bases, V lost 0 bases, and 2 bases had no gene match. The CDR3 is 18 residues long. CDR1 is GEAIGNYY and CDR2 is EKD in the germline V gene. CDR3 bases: TGTGCCTGTGACACCTTACTGGGGGATACCTGGGACACCCGACAGATGTTTTTC. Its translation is CACDTLLGDTWDTRQMFF.

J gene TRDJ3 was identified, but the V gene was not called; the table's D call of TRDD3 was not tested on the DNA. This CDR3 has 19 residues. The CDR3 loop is CACDPTGGPSSWDTRQMFF. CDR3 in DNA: TGTGCCTGTGATCCAACTGGGGGTCCTAGCTCCTGGGACACCCGACAGATGTTTTTC.

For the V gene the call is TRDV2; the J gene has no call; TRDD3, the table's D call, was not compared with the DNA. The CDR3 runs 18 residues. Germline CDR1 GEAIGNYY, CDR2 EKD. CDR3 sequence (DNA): TGTGCCTGTGACACCCTCAGGGGTGGGGATATTTACACCAATAAACTCACCTTT. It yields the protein CACDTLRGGDIYTNKLTF.

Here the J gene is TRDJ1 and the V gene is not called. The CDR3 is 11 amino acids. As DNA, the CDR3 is TGTGCCTTTGTACCTGCCGATAAACTCATCTTT. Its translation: CAFVPADKLIF.

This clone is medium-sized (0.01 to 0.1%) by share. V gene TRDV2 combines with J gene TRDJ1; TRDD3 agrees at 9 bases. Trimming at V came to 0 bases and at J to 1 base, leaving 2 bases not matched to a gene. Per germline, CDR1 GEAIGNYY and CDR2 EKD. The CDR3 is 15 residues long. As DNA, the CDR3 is TGTGCCTGTGACACCGTGGGGATACGCACCGATAAACTCATCTTT. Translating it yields CACDTVGIRTDKLIF.

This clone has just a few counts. The CDR3 nucleotides are TGTGCCTGTGACACTGCGGGTTCTTCGAGCTCCTGGGACACCCGACAGATGTTTTTC. It translates to CACDTAGSSSSWDTRQMFF. The chain carries TRDV2 and TRDJ3; no reliable D call. The CDR3 extends over 19 amino acids. The V gene lost 1 base and the J gene lost 0 bases, with 15 bases spanning the gap. Germline CDR1 and CDR2: GEAIGNYY and EKD.

CDR3 DNA: TGTGCCTGTGACACCCTACGCTTGGGGGATACGCGATTCGCCGCCGATAAACTCATCTTT. Translation gives CACDTLRLGDTRFAADKLIF. V and J are TRDV2 and TRDJ1, with 11 bases that match TRDD3. The germline V gene has CDR1 GEAIGNYY and CDR2 EKD. The length of the CDR3 is 20 residues. After removal of 0 bases from V and 3 bases from J, the junction contained 17 bases not matched to a gene.

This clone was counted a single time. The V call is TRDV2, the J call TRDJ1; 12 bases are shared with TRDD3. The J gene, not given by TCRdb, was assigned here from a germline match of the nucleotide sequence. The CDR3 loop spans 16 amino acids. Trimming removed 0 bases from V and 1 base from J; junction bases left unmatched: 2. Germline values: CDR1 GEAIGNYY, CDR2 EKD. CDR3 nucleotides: TGTGCCTGTGACACCTTACTGGGGGATACCACCGATAAACTCATCTTT. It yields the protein CACDTLLGDTTDKLIF.

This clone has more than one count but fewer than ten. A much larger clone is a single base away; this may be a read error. The CDR3 protein is CACDTGGSSWDTRQMFF. The CDR3, as DNA: TGTGCCTGTGACACCGGGGGGAGCTCCTGGGACACCCGACAGATGTTTTTC. The rearrangement uses TRDV2 and TRDJ3, with TRDD3 as a possible D gene (6 bases). This CDR3 contains 17 residues. Trimming shortened V by 0 bases and J by 0 bases, and 8 bases separated the two germline ends. CDR1 is GEAIGNYY, CDR2 EKD, per germline.

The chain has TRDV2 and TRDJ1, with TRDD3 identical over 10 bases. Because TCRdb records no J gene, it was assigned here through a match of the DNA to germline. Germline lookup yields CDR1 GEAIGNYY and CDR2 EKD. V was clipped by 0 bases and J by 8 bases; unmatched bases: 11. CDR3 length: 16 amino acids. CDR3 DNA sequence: TGTGCCTGTGACACCCTGGGGGATAGGGGTATTTCGAAACTCATCTTT. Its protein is CACDTLGDRGISKLIF.

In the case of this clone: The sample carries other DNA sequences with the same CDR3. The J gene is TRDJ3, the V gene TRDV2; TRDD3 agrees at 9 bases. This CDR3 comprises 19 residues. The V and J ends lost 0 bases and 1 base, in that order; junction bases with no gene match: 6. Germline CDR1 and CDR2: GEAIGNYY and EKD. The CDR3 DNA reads TGTGCCTGTGACACCGCAGGGGGATACAGTTCCTGGGACACCCGACAGATGTTTTTC. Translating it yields CACDTAGGYSSWDTRQMFF.

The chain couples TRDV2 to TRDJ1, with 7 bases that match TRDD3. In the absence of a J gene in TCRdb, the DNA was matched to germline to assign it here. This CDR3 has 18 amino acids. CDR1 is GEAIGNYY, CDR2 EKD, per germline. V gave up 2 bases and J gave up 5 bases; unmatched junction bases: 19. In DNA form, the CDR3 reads TGTGCCTGTGACAACACGGGGAGTACTGGGGACGGGGAGGATAAACTCATCTTT. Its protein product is CACDNTGSTGDGEDKLIF.

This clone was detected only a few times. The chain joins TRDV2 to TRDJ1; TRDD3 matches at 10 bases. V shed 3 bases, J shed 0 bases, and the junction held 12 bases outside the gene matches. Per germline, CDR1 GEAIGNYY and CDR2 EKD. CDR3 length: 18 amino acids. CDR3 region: CACDVLVGGYPDTDKLIF. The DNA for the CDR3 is TGTGCCTGTGACGTCCTAGTTGGGGGATACCCAGACACCGATAAACTCATCTTT.